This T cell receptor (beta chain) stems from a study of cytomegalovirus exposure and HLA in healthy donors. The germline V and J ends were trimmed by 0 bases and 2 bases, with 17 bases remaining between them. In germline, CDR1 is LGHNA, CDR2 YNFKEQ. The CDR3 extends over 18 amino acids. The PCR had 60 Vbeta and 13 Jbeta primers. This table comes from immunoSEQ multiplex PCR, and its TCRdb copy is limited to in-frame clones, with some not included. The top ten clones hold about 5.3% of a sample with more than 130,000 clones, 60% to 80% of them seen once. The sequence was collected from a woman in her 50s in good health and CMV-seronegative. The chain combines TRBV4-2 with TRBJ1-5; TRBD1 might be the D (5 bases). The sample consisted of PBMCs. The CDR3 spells CASSQDVGGGQGNQPQHF. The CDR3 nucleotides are TGTGCCAGCAGCCAAGATGTTGGGGGAGGTCAGGGCAATCAGCCCCAGCATTTT.